This TCR beta chain came from a study of PD-L1 blockade in urothelial cancer. Study as a whole: Study patients had been treated with 0 to 3 previous chemotherapy regimens.

Time point specified: pretreatment peripheral blood. Locally advanced or metastatic urothelial carcinoma affected the patients. Each PCR reaction had synthetic TCR analog templates spiked into it. Profiling relied on immunoSEQ multiplex PCR, and the TCRdb table lists in-frame clones only, not all of them. The data contain approximately 41,000 clones, 85% of them singletons. This CDR3 region has 13 residues. Germline CDR1 is MDHEN and CDR2 is SYDVKM. Trimming took 5 bases from V and 3 from J, leaving 11 bases between them. The TCR was taken from a man older than 75 with urothelial cancer. The sample here was PBMCs, taken around atezolizumab (anti-PD-L1) treatment. V and J are TRBV28 and TRBJ2-7; D is perhaps TRBD2 (6 bases). DNA of the CDR3: TGTGCCAGCAGTCTTGGCGGGAACTACGAGCAGTACTTC. This codes for CASSLGGNYEQYF. The whole variable domain, remainder taken from reference TRBV28 and TRBJ2-7, is DVKVTQSSRYLVKRTGEKVFLECVQDMDHENMFWYRQDPGLGLRLIYFSYDVKMKEKGDIPEGYSVSREKKERFSLILESASTNQTSMYLCASSLGGNYEQYFGPGTRLTVT.